One sample yielded the 6 T cell receptor beta chains listed below, sequenced in a study of cytomegalovirus exposure and HLA in healthy donors. The PCR contained 60 Vbeta and 13 Jbeta primers. Data came from immunoSEQ multiplex PCR; TCRdb stores just in-frame clones and leaves some out. The data contain tens of thousands of clones, approximately 60% of them singletons. Material for sequencing was PBMCs. These receptors all stem from a male donor in good health and CMV-seropositive.

The gene calls are TRBV7-3 and TRBJ2-2, with 8 nucleotides matching TRBD1. Germline V gives CDR1 SGHTA, CDR2 FQGTGA. This CDR3 has 15 amino acids. The V gene end was trimmed by 4 bases and the J gene end by 4 bases; junction bases not matched to a gene: 5. The CDR3 spells CASSYRTGPTGELFF. The CDR3, as DNA: TGTGCCAGCAGCTACAGGACAGGGCCCACCGGGGAGCTGTTTTTT.

This clone was found a few times. The chain carries TRBV2 and TRBJ2-5; the match to TRBD2 covers 8 bases. This CDR3 is built from 15 residues. The V gene's germline CDR1 is SNHLY and CDR2 FYNNEI. V lost 4 bases to trimming and J lost 2 bases; unmatched junction nucleotides: 6. Written as DNA, the CDR3 is TGTGCCAGCAGTGGGCGGGGGGCTGGTCAAGAGACCCAGTACTTC. Translation: CASSGRGAGQETQYF.

The V gene is TRBV6-6, the J gene TRBJ1-2; 7 bases are a match to TRBD1. V lost 8 bases and J lost 2; bases outside the gene matches: 8. Germline assignment: CDR1 MNHNY and CDR2 SVGAGI (reference sequence). This CDR3 comprises 14 residues. The CDR3, as DNA: TGTGCCAGCGGTCAACAGGGGAGCAACTATGGCTACACCTTC. Its translation: CASGQQGSNYGYTF.

The count of this clone is one. The chain recombines TRBV6-5 with TRBJ2-3; unclear D gene. The germline V gene has CDR1 MNHEY and CDR2 SVGAGI. The CDR3 consists of 14 residues. Trimming pared 0 bases from V and 0 bases from J, leaving 4 bases between. The CDR3 DNA reads TGTGCCAGCAGTTACTCGACTAGCACAGATACGCAGTATTTT. Translation gives CASSYSTSTDTQYF.

The V call is TRBV9, the J call TRBJ1-3, with 11 bases lining up with TRBD1. This CDR3 is 15 amino acids long. Trimming cost V 4 bases and J 4 bases; bases outside gene matches: 4. The germline gives CDR1 SGDLS, CDR2 YYNGEE. CDR3 in amino acids: CASSPGTGGGNTIYF. The CDR3 bases are TGTGCCAGCAGCCCCGGGACAGGGGGAGGAAACACCATATATTTT.

The chain joins TRBV30 to TRBJ2-3, with TRBD2 matching 11 bases. J was trimmed by 5 bases and V by 2 bases; bases with no gene match: 12. The germline V gene has CDR1 GTSNPN and CDR2 SVGIG (reference sequence). This CDR3 is 17 amino acids long. The CDR3 sequence is CAWSMGYSGRAGDTQYF. CDR3 DNA: TGTGCCTGGAGTATGGGATATAGCGGGAGGGCCGGAGATACGCAGTATTTT.